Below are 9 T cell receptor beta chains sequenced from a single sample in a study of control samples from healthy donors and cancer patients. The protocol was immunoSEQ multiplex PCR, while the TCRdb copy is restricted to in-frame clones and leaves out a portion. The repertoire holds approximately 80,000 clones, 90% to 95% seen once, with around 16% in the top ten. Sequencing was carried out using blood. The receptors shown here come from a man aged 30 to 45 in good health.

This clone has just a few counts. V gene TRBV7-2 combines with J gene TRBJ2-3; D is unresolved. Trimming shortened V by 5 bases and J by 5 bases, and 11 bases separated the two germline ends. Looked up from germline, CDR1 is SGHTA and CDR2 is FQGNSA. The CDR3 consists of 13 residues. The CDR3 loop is CASSTDQRDTQYF. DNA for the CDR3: TGTGCCAGCAGCACAGACCAGAGAGATACGCAGTATTTT.

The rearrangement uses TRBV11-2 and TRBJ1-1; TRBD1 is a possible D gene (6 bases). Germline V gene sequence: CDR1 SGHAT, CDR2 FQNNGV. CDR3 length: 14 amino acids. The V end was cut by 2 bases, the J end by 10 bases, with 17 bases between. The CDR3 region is CASSLLRRGKGAFF. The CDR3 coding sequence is TGTGCCAGCAGCTTACTCCGCAGGGGCAAGGGAGCTTTCTTT.

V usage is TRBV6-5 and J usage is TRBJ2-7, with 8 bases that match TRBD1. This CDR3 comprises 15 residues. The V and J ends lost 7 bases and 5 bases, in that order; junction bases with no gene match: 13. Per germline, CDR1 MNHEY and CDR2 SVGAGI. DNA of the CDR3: TGTGCCAGCACACCCCTTCAGGGGGCGGGTAACGAGCAGTACTTC. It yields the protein CASTPLQGAGNEQYF.

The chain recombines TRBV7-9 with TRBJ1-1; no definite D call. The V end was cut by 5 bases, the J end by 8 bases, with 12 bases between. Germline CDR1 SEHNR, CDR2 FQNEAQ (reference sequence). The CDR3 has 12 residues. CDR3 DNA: TGTGCCAGCAGCCTATCGGATTACGAAGCTTTCTTT. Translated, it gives CASSLSDYEAFF.

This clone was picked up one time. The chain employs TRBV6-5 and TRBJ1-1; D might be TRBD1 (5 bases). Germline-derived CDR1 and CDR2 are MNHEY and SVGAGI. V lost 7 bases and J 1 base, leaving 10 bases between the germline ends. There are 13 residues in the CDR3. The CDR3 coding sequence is TGTGCCAGCATCAGGGACGGGAACACTGAAGCTTTCTTT. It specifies CASIRDGNTEAFF.

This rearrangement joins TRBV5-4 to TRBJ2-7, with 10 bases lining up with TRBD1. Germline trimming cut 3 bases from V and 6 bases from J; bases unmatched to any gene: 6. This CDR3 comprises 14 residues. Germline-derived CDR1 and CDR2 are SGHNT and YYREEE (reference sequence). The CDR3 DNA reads TGTGCCAGCAGCTCCCGGGACAGGGGCGCCGAGCAGTACTTC. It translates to CASSSRDRGAEQYF.

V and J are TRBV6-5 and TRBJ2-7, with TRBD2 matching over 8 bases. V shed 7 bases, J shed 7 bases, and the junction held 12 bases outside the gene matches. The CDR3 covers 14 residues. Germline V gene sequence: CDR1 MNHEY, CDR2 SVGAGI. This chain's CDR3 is CASTPGLGEGEQYF. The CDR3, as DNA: TGTGCCAGCACCCCGGGACTAGGAGAAGGGGAGCAGTACTTC.

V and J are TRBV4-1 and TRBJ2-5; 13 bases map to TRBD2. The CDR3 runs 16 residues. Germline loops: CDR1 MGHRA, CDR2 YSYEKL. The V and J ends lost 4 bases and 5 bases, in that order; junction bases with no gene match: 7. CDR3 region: CASSRGLAGRRETQYF. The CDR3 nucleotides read TGCGCCAGCAGCCGGGGACTAGCGGGGAGGCGGGAGACCCAGTACTTC.

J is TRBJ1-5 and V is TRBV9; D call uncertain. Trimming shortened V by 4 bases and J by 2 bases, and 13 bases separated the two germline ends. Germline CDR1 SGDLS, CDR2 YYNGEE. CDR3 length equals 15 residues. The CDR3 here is CASSLDPSGNQPQHF. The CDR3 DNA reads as TGTGCCAGCAGCTTAGACCCTTCGGGCAATCAGCCCCAGCATTTT.